A single sample gave rise to the 8 T cell receptor beta chains below, sequenced in a study of human T cells and chemical hapten exposure. Via MiXCR, TCRdb re-called the RACE reads, giving one row per CDR3 protein. The sample lists 250,000 to 300,000 distinct CDR3 sequences; 7.5% to 9% were seen once. Time point here: pre-sensitization, week 0. Treatment specified: therapeutic diphenylcyclopropenone sensitization with weekly scalp DPC. Sample: whole blood, taken in connection with sensitization to the hapten diphenylcyclopropenone (DPC). These receptors were obtained from a young man with alopecia areata. Some clones in this sample may be carry-over from other donors' samples.

This clonotype was observed at least ten times. The chain uses TRBV2 and TRBJ2-3, with 8 bases lining up with TRBD2. Trimming took 6 bases from V and 2 from J; bases not matched to a gene: 7. Germline CDR1 and CDR2: SNHLY and FYNNEI. The CDR3 runs to 15 residues. The CDR3 loop is CASRKRLANTDTQYF. CDR3 bases: TGTGCCAGCAGGAAAAGACTAGCGAACACAGATACGCAGTATTTT.

This clonotype was seen a handful of times. J is TRBJ2-5 and V is TRBV6-2 or TRBV6-3; 8 bases are a match to TRBD1. There are 13 residues in the CDR3. Germline V gives CDR1 MNHEY, CDR2 SVGEGT. V was clipped by 6 bases and J by 10 bases; unmatched bases: 10. In DNA form, the CDR3 reads TGTGCCAGCAGCACCGGGACAGGCCAGGACCAGTACTTC. This gives the protein CASSTGTGQDQYF.

CDR3 DNA sequence: TGCAGCGTTGAAGATCTTGCTAAGACCTCCCAAGAGACCCAGTACTTC. Translating it yields CSVEDLAKTSQETQYF. The chain recombines TRBV29-1 with TRBJ2-5; D not resolved. Germline V CDR1 and CDR2: SQVTM, ANQGSEA. V was trimmed by 0 bases and J by 1 base, leaving 15 bases between them. The CDR3 totals 16 residues.

The J gene is TRBJ1-1, the V gene TRBV12-2; the table's D call TRBD1 went unverified against the DNA. TRBV12-2 counts as a pseudogene. This CDR3 is built from 16 residues. DNA of the CDR3: TGTGCAAGTCGCTTAGCGGAAATTAGGGGGACGAATGAAGCTTTCTTT. This translates into CASRLAEIRGTNEAFF.

This clonotype was counted only a few times. This rearrangement joins TRBV7-9 to TRBJ2-1, with 9 nucleotides matching TRBD2. Germline trimming cut 0 bases from V and 6 bases from J; bases unmatched to any gene: 6. CDR3 length equals 16 residues. The germline gives CDR1 SEHNR, CDR2 FQNEAQ (reference sequence). The CDR3 here is CASSLAGGGAPNEQFF. CDR3 sequence (DNA): TGTGCCAGCAGCTTAGCCGGCGGGGGGGCTCCCAATGAGCAGTTCTTC.

This clonotype showed up just a few times. The gene calls are TRBV5-6 and TRBJ2-5; possibly TRBD2 for D (6 bases). The CDR3 is made up of 17 amino acids. The V gene lost 0 bases and the J gene lost 4 bases, with 19 bases spanning the gap. Germline values: CDR1 SGHDT, CDR2 YYEEEE. The CDR3 is CASSLARDSNWGETQYF. For the CDR3, the DNA is TGTGCCAGCAGCTTGGCCCGGGACTCAAACTGGGGAGAGACCCAGTACTTC.

V is TRBV5-1 and J is TRBJ1-1; the match to TRBD1 covers 7 bases. Germline V gene data show CDR1 as SGHRS and CDR2 as YFSETQ. Trimming took 0 bases from V and 3 from J; bases not matched to a gene: 2. The length of the CDR3 is 14 residues. The CDR3 bases are TGCGCCAGCAGCTTGGGGGACAGTTACACTGAAGCTTTCTTT. Translation gives CASSLGDSYTEAFF.

The gene calls are TRBV5-1 and TRBJ2-7; TRBD1 matches 7 bases. In germline, CDR1 is SGHRS, CDR2 YFSETQ. This CDR3 comprises 14 residues. Trimming at V came to 4 bases and at J to 4 bases, leaving 8 bases not matched to a gene. The CDR3 DNA reads TGCGCCAGCAGCCCTTCCGGGACAGAGTACGAGCAGTACTTC. It translates to CASSPSGTEYEQYF.